This T cell receptor beta chain was recorded in a study of vaccination effects on CD4 cells after COVID-19. The repertoire was sequenced with immunoSEQ multiplex PCR; TCRdb's copy has only in-frame clones and lacks some. The sample carries over 45,000 clones, approximately 80% recorded once. This clone was detected only once. Its antigen remains unknown. Culture lasted under 13 days before CD4+ T cell isolation. CDR3 length: 12 residues. Trimming took 5 bases from V and 4 from J, leaving 6 bases between them. The germline gives CDR1 MDHEN, CDR2 SYDVKM. Sequenced material: CD4+ T cells from PBMCs cultured without peptide, taken before COVID-19 vaccination. This chain joins TRBV28 and TRBJ1-3; the D is unclear. This clonotype was obtained from a human donor who received a COVID-19 vaccine. Here the CDR3 DNA reads TGTGCCAGCAGTGCTCCGGGAAACACCATATATTTT. Translation: CASSAPGNTIYF.